The rows below give T cell receptor beta chains drawn from one sample of a study of shared clonotypes between healthy human individuals. The method was immunoSEQ multiplex PCR; TCRdb's version includes in-frame clones alone and lacks a portion of them. The data show around 370,000 clones, 90% to 97% seen once. The material sequenced was memory CD8+ T cells sorted from blood. These receptors all come from a man younger than 40 in good health. Each CDR3 is given with its conserved first and last residue.

v_gene,j_gene,CDR3aa
TRBV5-1,TRBJ2-1,CASSLGLLSRVSSYNEQFF
TRBV30,TRBJ2-3,CAGGWLAGKRQYF
TRBV10-2,TRBJ2-2,CASASGVGPGELFF
TRBV6-1,TRBJ2-1,CASNPESYNEQFF
TRBV14,TRBJ2-3,CASSPILVGDWTDTQYF
TRBV5-5,TRBJ1-5,CASKLTGGGNQPQHF
TRBV20-1,TRBJ1-2,CSAKGIYGYTF
TRBV30,TRBJ2-2,CAWSVPGSGRDTGELFF
TRBV7-9,TRBJ1-2,CASMTGNGYTF
TRBV20-1,TRBJ2-7,CSASQGREQYF
TRBV27,TRBJ2-3,CASSYSSSTDTQYF
TRBV15,TRBJ2-5,CATSRDPAGAETQYF
TRBV6-1,TRBJ2-5,CASSDWPRDKGETQYF
TRBV2,TRBJ2-4,CASSGTSGRSWYF
TRBV4-1,TRBJ2-2,CASSKRGGQSGELFF
TRBV9,TRBJ2-3,CASSVVSADTQYF
TRBV6-1,TRBJ1-5,CASSEGNNQPQHF
TRBV7-7,TRBJ2-3,CASSPTLTDTQYF
TRBV5-1,TRBJ1-1,CASSTTLGDTEAFF
TRBV18,TRBJ1-3,CASSGGTGLFLSSGNTIYF
TRBV5-1,TRBJ2-7,CASSLDGAGGTYEQYF
TRBV4-1,TRBJ2-6,CASSPGANVLTF
TRBV19,TRBJ2-7,CASNLQPGQVNYEQYF
TRBV27,TRBJ2-2,CASSSFGDRGNTGELFF
TRBV20-1,TRBJ1-1,CSARLKGRAFF
TRBV5-1,TRBJ1-2,CASSVDRQGVAGYTF
TRBV28,TRBJ1-4,CASSLGGASMEKLFF
TRBV28,TRBJ1-4,CASSYSATNEKLFF
TRBV2,TRBJ1-1,CASSGTGRGTEAFF
TRBV2,TRBJ2-1,CASSQLGTPQEEQFF
TRBV5-1,TRBJ2-7,CASSLGETGRGSYEQYF
TRBV14,TRBJ2-7,CASSPWTGLGEQYF